One and the same sample provided the 16 T cell receptor beta chains below, sequenced in a study of blood T cell repertoires in COVID-19. The assay was immunoSEQ multiplex PCR, and TCRdb's table has in-frame clones only and misses some. The table includes about 270,000 clones, roughly 86% detected once. Sequenced sample: peripheral blood. All receptors come from a man aged 40-49 years with active or convalescent COVID-19.

The rearrangement uses TRBV19 and TRBJ1-5, with 7 bases lining up with TRBD1. Germline V gene lookup returns CDR1 LNHDA and CDR2 SQIVND (reference sequence). The trim removed 1 base at V and 7 bases at J, leaving 7 bases unmatched. This CDR3 contains 15 residues. The CDR3, as DNA: TGTGCCAGTAGTATAGGGACAGGCTGGAAACAGCCCCAGCATTTT. It translates to CASSIGTGWKQPQHF.

This chain joins TRBV28 and TRBJ1-2; 8 bases fit TRBD1. The V gene's germline CDR1 is MDHEN and CDR2 SYDVKM. CDR3 size: 16 residues. V shed 3 bases, J shed 0 bases, and the junction held 6 bases outside the gene matches. The chain's CDR3 is CASSFPTGGANYGYTF. The CDR3 coding sequence is TGTGCCAGCAGTTTTCCCACAGGGGGAGCTAACTATGGCTACACCTTC.

This chain uses TRBV4-1 with TRBJ1-6, with 7 bases identical to TRBD1. The CDR3 totals 16 residues. Germline V CDR1 and CDR2: MGHRA, YSYEKL. The junction had 13 bases not matched to a gene; V was cut back by 4 bases and J by 10 bases. The CDR3 here is CASSLLTGRIGSPLHF. The CDR3 nucleotides read TGCGCCAGCAGCCTCTTGACAGGGAGGATCGGCTCACCCCTCCACTTT.

The J gene is TRBJ2-5, the V gene TRBV18, with a possible D match to TRBD1 (5 bases). The CDR3 loop spans 14 amino acids. Germline V CDR1 and CDR2: KGHSH, LQKENI. The V and J ends lost 0 bases and 3 bases respectively, with 8 bases between them. CDR3 nucleotide sequence: TGTGCCAGCTCACCACCGGTGACAGAAGAGACCCAGTACTTC. Its protein product is CASSPPVTEETQYF.

This chain links TRBV19 with TRBJ2-4; 7 positions agree with TRBD1. From germline, CDR1 is LNHDA and CDR2 SQIVND (reference sequence). This CDR3 comprises 18 residues. V lost 4 bases and J lost 0; bases outside the gene matches: 12. The CDR3 here is CASSRAGTEVLAKNIQYF. CDR3 DNA sequence: TGTGCCAGTAGTAGAGCCGGGACAGAGGTACTAGCCAAAAACATTCAGTACTTC.

The chain recombines TRBV7-9 with TRBJ2-2; no clear D gene. CDR1 SEHNR and CDR2 FQNEAQ come from the germline V gene (reference sequence). The CDR3 is 15 amino acids. V lost 3 bases and J lost 3, with 11 bases in between. CDR3 region: CASSFVPVDTGELFF. The CDR3 DNA sequence: TGTGCCAGCAGCTTTGTCCCGGTGGACACCGGGGAGCTGTTTTTT.

The genes are TRBV5-1 and TRBJ1-2, with D unclear. Trimming removed 3 bases from V and 3 bases from J, with 15 bases in between. This CDR3 contains 15 residues. Germline CDR1 is SGHRS and CDR2 is YFSETQ. The chain's CDR3 is CASSWTEGAYYGYTF. The CDR3 bases are TGCGCCAGCAGCTGGACGGAGGGAGCCTACTATGGCTACACCTTC.

The chain recombines TRBV18 with TRBJ1-5; perhaps TRBD1 as D (5 bases). This CDR3 comprises 14 residues. Trimming stripped 2 bases from V and 2 bases from J, with 7 bases between. CDR1 and CDR2 (germline): KGHSH, LQKENI. The DNA of the CDR3 is TGTGCCAGCTCACCAGGGGCGGGCAATCAGCCCCAGCATTTT. Protein product: CASSPGAGNQPQHF.

This clone has more than one count but fewer than ten. The sample carries other DNA sequences with the same CDR3. V is TRBV11-2 and J is TRBJ1-5; TRBD1 might be the D (6 bases). Germline assignment: CDR1 SGHAT and CDR2 FQNNGV. The CDR3 has 14 amino acids. The V end lost 1 base, the J end lost 4 bases, and 8 bases lay between the germline ends. CDR3 nucleotide sequence: TGTGCCAGCAGCTTAGGAGGGGGAAATCAGCCCCAGCATTTT. It translates to CASSLGGGNQPQHF.

This clone has only a few counts. The chain combines TRBV19 with TRBJ1-4; no clear D. Trimming removed 5 bases from V and 7 bases from J, with 17 bases in between. The germline V gene has CDR1 LNHDA and CDR2 SQIVND (reference sequence). The CDR3 has 15 residues. The CDR3 nucleotides read TGTGCCAGTAGTGTGCGTCTATCGCTCCCTGAAAAACTGTTTTTT. Protein product: CASSVRLSLPEKLFF.

This clone was seen just once. The chain links TRBV2 to TRBJ2-7, with 7 bases lining up with TRBD1. This CDR3 spans 16 amino acids. J lost 4 bases, V lost 6 bases, and 15 bases had no gene match. CDR1 and CDR2 from the germline V gene are SNHLY and FYNNEI. CDR3 in DNA: TGTGCCAGCAGGGCTACCACCGGGACAGAGAAATACGAGCAGTACTTC. It specifies CASRATTGTEKYEQYF.

The J gene is TRBJ1-1, the V gene TRBV7-9; possible D gene TRBD1, 6 bases. There are 16 residues in the CDR3. Germline lookup yields CDR1 SEHNR and CDR2 FQNEAQ (reference sequence). V was pared by 5 bases and J by 1 base, with 17 bases between. The CDR3 region is CASSPNTGTRNTEAFF. CDR3 sequence (DNA): TGTGCCAGCAGCCCCAATACCGGGACAAGGAACACTGAAGCTTTCTTT.

The chain carries TRBV24-1 and TRBJ2-6; D gene uncertain. Germline V CDR1 and CDR2: KGHDR, SFDVKD. Trimming shortened V by 3 bases and J by 4 bases, and 24 bases separated the two germline ends. The CDR3 totals 20 residues. CDR3 sequence (DNA): TGTGCCACCAGTGATGGGCCTCTGACACCAAAGGCCAGCGGGGCCAACGTCCTGACTTTC. It yields the protein CATSDGPLTPKASGANVLTF.

This rearrangement joins TRBV9 to TRBJ2-5; 7 positions agree with TRBD2. The CDR3 sequence is 14 residues long. The V segment lost 0 bases and the J segment 1 base; nucleotides outside the gene matches: 0. The V gene's germline CDR1 is SGDLS and CDR2 YYNGEE. As DNA, the CDR3 is TGTGCCAGCAGCGTAGGGACTAGCCAAGAGACCCAGTACTTC. Amino acid sequence: CASSVGTSQETQYF. The whole variable domain, filled in from reference TRBV9 and TRBJ2-5, reads DSGVTQTPKHLITATGQRVTLRCSPRSGDLSVYWYQQSLDQGLQFLIQYYNGEERAKGNILERFSAQQFPDLHSELNLSSLELGDSALYFCASSVGTSQETQYFGPGTRLLVL.

The V and J genes are TRBV9 and TRBJ1-3; 7 bases are shared with TRBD1. The CDR3 sequence is 14 residues long. The V and J ends lost 5 bases and 0 bases, in that order; junction bases with no gene match: 2. Germline V lookup: CDR1 SGDLS, CDR2 YYNGEE. The CDR3 sequence: CASRGQISGNTIYF. The CDR3 DNA sequence: TGTGCCAGCAGGGGACAGATCTCTGGAAACACCATATATTTT.

The rearrangement uses TRBV28 and TRBJ1-1; 8 nucleotides match TRBD1. Germline V gene sequence: CDR1 MDHEN, CDR2 SYDVKM. V trimming: 3 bases; J trimming: 6 bases; junction bases outside the gene matches: 3. The CDR3 loop spans 13 amino acids. The CDR3 sequence is CASSFQGAAEAFF. The CDR3 region has the DNA TGTGCCAGCAGTTTCCAGGGGGCGGCTGAAGCTTTCTTT.